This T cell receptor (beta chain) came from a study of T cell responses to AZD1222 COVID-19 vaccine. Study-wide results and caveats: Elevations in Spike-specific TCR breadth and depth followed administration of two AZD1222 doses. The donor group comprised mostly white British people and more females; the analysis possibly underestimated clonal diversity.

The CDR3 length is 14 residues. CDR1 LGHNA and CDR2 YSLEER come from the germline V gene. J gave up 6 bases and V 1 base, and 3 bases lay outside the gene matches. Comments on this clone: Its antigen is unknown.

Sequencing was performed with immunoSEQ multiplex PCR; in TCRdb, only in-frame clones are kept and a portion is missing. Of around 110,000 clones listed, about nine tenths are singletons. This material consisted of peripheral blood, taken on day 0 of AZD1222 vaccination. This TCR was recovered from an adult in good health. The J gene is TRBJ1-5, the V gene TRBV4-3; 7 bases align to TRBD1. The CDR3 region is CASSQGQGSQPQHF. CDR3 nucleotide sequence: TGCGCCAGCAGCCAAGGACAGGGTTCTCAGCCCCAGCATTTT.